This record looks at one T cell receptor (delta chain) sequence and its context. Its binding antigen is unknown. With only one base between it and a far larger clone, this is likely a read error. This same CDR3 is encoded by further DNA sequences in the sample. The data were taken from a study of γδ T cells in repeated Plasmodium falciparum infection (dated by TCRdb to the early 2020s). In the study overall: In the natural-infection arm, Malian children exposed to intense seasonal malaria transmission were enrolled and compared against age and gender matched Australian children. Four controlled human malaria infections were administered to about five malaria-naive U.S. adults over around 600 days by bites from P. falciparum NF54-infected Anopheles stephensi mosquitoes. Samples were collected from controlled-infection subjects at baseline, immediately before selected infections, and 21 days after each infection. Malian gammadelta TCR repertoires were analysed cross-sectionally during no-transmission periods and longitudinally across acute febrile malaria episodes. In the study, the shaping of the human gammadelta T cell repertoire by repeated Plasmodium falciparum infection was examined using natural infection in Mali and controlled human malaria infection. Results and caveats for the whole study, not just this receptor: Generalizability was limited because the Malian cohort came from a small rural village made up predominantly of one ethnic group. A highly stable polyclonal repertoire over time and infection, with many inter-individual overlapping TCRgamma sequences, was shown by Vgamma9/Vdelta2+ TCR repertoires. Because the controlled-infection cohort was small, analysis of inter-individual variability in gammadelta T cell responses was limited. In Vdelta2-negative, largely Vdelta1+, gammadelta TCR repertoires, repeated controlled infections appeared to drive waves of new clonotype selection. Compared with the repertoires of Australian children, the Vdelta2-negative gammadelta TCR repertoires of Malian children appeared more clonally expanded, less diverse and less shared.

Vgamma9/Vdelta2+ and Vdelta2-negative gammadelta T cell populations were flow-sorted from peripheral blood mononuclear cells for bulk TCR repertoire analysis. The cysteine opens and the phenylalanine closes a CDR3 of 17 amino acids. The CDR3 DNA has 51 bases and is translated from base 1. Compared with germline, V lacks 5 bases and J lacks 10 bases; bases without a gene match: 20. CDR1 and CDR2 (TSWWSYY, QGS) derive from the germline V gene. The library was generated by multiplex PCR. Sequencing relied on an Illumina MiSeq. From each sorted gammadelta T cell sample, both TCR gamma (TRG) and TCR delta (TRD) chains were sequenced. As for how the authors treated the data: Repertoire analyses included clonotype tree plots, accumulated frequency of the top 20 clonotypes, diversity index (DI) and D75 metrics. In TCRdb, clones were called once more from the public reads by CATT, and rows of identical DNA were later combined. The V and J calls here are based on TCRdb, not the publication. For this sample there are about 48,000 delta-chain clones; 1.5% to 2% appear just once. The ten largest clones capture around 8.6% of the sample.

Here the chain combines TRDV1 and TRDJ1, with 9 middle bases fitting TRDD3. TCRdb offers no J gene call, so here the DNA was matched to germline to obtain one. Material for sequencing was gamma-delta T cells from blood. The clonotype comes from a pool of human donors (malaria-infected and uninfected, not separated). The nucleotide sequence reads TGTGCTCTTGGGCCGGATCACGCGGGGGATACCCGGGGGGGACTCATCTTT. Its coded protein is CALGPDHAGDTRGGLIF.